These 27 T cell receptor beta chains were all obtained from the same sample, sequenced in a study of T cell repertoires in cytomegalovirus infection. A single record per CDR3 protein comes from TCRdb applying MiXCR to the reads. The table records approximately 500,000 distinct CDR3 sequences, approximately 15% of them present only once. The sample consisted of CD8+ T cells from PBMCs. All receptors derive from a human donor in good health (CMV status not recorded). Some clones in this sample may be carry-over from other donors' samples.

The sample holds a few counts of this clonotype. This rearrangement joins TRBV20-1 to TRBJ1-2; D is perhaps TRBD1 (5 bases). Trimming took off 3 bases at V and 1 base at J, with 18 bases between the two ends. From germline, CDR1 is DFQATT and CDR2 SNEGSKA (reference sequence). The CDR3 totals 16 residues. The CDR3 loop is CSAREIRGVINYGYTF. The DNA for the CDR3 is TGCAGTGCTAGGGAAATACGGGGGGTGATTAACTATGGCTACACCTTC.

This clonotype was recorded a few times. V usage is TRBV9 and J usage is TRBJ2-3; D is unresolved. In germline, CDR1 is SGDLS, CDR2 YYNGEE. Trimming stripped 6 bases from V and 1 base from J, with 9 bases between. The length of the CDR3 is 13 residues. The CDR3 sequence: CASTQLGTDTQYF. The DNA for the CDR3 is TGTGCCAGCACCCAACTGGGCACAGATACGCAGTATTTT. Filled out from reference TRBV9 and TRBJ2-3, the complete variable domain reads DSGVTQTPKHLITATGQRVTLRCSPRSGDLSVYWYQQSLDQGLQFLIQYYNGEERAKGNILERFSAQQFPDLHSELNLSSLELGDSALYFCASTQLGTDTQYFGPGTRLTVL.

This clonotype was recorded at least ten times. The rearrangement links TRBV6-4 to TRBJ1-2; the D is unclear. The germline V gene has CDR1 MRHNA and CDR2 SNTAGT. Deletions cut 3 bases from V and 2 bases from J, with 16 bases between. The length of the CDR3 is 16 residues. In DNA, the CDR3 is TGTGCCAGCAGTGAGGCAGACCCCCCTAGCAACTATGGCTACACCTTC. This sequence encodes CASSEADPPSNYGYTF.

This clonotype was counted many times. For the CDR3, the DNA is TGTGCCAGCAGGGGCGGTTTGGCTGGGGCCAACGTCCTGACTTTC. It codes for CASRGGLAGANVLTF. The rearrangement joins TRBV7-9 to TRBJ2-6; unclear D gene. The germline V gene has CDR1 SEHNR and CDR2 FQNEAQ (reference sequence). V dropped 6 bases and J dropped 2 bases, with 11 bases sitting between them. The CDR3 runs 15 residues.

About this clonotype itself: A much larger clone differs from this one at a single base, so this may be a read error. It is likely a read error, because the conserved phenylalanine at the end of the CDR3 is missing. This chain connects TRBV6-5 to TRBJ2-5, with 9 bases fitting TRBD1. CDR1 and CDR2 (germline): MNHEY, SVGAGI. The CDR3 contains 13 residues. Unmatched junction bases numbered 6, after V lost 6 bases and J lost 7 bases. DNA of the CDR3: TGTGCCAGCAGCTCCGACAGGGGGTCGACCCAGTACTTA. This sequence encodes CASSSDRGSTQYL.

Details on this clonotype: This clone may be a read error of a much larger clone one base away. V is TRBV15 and J is TRBJ1-2; D gene uncertain. CDR1 and CDR2 from the germline V gene are LNHNV and YYDKDF (reference sequence). The length of the CDR3 is 14 residues. The DNA of the CDR3 is TGTGCCACCAGCCCCCGAGGAGCTAACTATGTCTACACCTTC. It translates to CATSPRGANYVYTF.

The chain couples TRBV12-3 or TRBV12-4 to TRBJ2-7; possibly TRBD2 for D (5 bases). The CDR3 extends over 13 amino acids. V lost 2 bases to trimming and J lost 7 bases, with 12 bases between them. CDR3 bases: TGTGCCAGCAGTTTAAGGCTAGCTCGGGAGCAGTACTTC. This sequence encodes CASSLRLAREQYF.

This clonotype was seen a handful of times. The chain has TRBV5-4 and TRBJ2-7; 13 positions agree with TRBD2. Trimming cost V 1 base and J 2 bases; bases outside gene matches: 3. Germline CDR1 reads SGHNT; CDR2 reads YYREEE (reference sequence). The CDR3 is made up of 16 amino acids. This CDR3 reads CASSLWGLAGPYEQYF. The CDR3 nucleotides are TGTGCCAGCAGCTTGTGGGGACTAGCGGGGCCCTACGAGCAGTACTTC.

This clonotype was seen ten or more times. The rearrangement joins TRBV7-6 to TRBJ1-1, with D uncertain. CDR1 SGHVS and CDR2 FNYEAQ come from the germline V gene. V was pared by 1 base and J by 1 base, with 10 bases between. The CDR3 contains 15 residues. CDR3 amino acids: CASSLGRRPNTEAFF. CDR3 DNA: TGTGCCAGCAGCTTAGGCCGCAGACCGAACACTGAAGCTTTCTTT.

This clonotype has ten or more counts. V and J are TRBV27 and TRBJ2-2; D not resolved. V lost 3 bases to trimming and J lost 2 bases, with 7 bases between them. The CDR3 is made up of 14 amino acids. CDR1 and CDR2 (germline): MNHEY, SMNVEV (reference sequence). The CDR3 sequence is CASSFSLNTGELFF. CDR3 nucleotide sequence: TGTGCCAGCAGTTTTAGCTTAAACACCGGGGAGCTGTTTTTT.

This clonotype was recorded at least ten times. The chain carries TRBV7-2 and TRBJ2-7; no clear D gene. Germline CDR1 SGHTA, CDR2 FQGNSA. Deletions cut 5 bases from V and 3 bases from J, with 8 bases between. The CDR3 totals 12 residues. CDR3 in amino acids: CASSGVNYEQYF. As DNA, the CDR3 is TGTGCCAGCAGCGGGGTAAACTACGAGCAGTACTTC.

This rearrangement joins TRBV6-6 to TRBJ1-4; maybe TRBD1 (6 bases). Germline V CDR1 and CDR2: MNHNY, SVGAGI (reference sequence). V was trimmed by 6 bases and J by 8 bases, leaving 13 bases between them. The CDR3 extends over 13 amino acids. The CDR3 DNA reads as TGTGCCAGCAGCTTAACAGGGAACGAAAAACTGTTTTTT. This sequence encodes CASSLTGNEKLFF.

With respect to this clonotype: The CDR3 carries no conserved terminal phenylalanine or tryptophan, so it likely arises from a read error. The chain couples TRBV7-6 to TRBJ1-2, with D perhaps matching TRBD1 (5 bases). V lost 3 bases and J lost 4, with 15 bases in between. The germline V gene has CDR1 SGHVS and CDR2 FNYEAQ. This CDR3 region has 15 residues. CDR3 sequence: CASSFQGTHLYGYTL. The CDR3 DNA is TGTGCCAGCAGCTTTCAGGGAACCCACCTCTATGGCTACACCTTA.

This clonotype was found many times. This rearrangement joins TRBV28 to TRBJ1-2, with 10 positions matching TRBD1. This CDR3 is 16 amino acids long. The V gene end was trimmed by 3 bases and the J gene end by 7 bases; junction bases not matched to a gene: 11. Looked up from germline, CDR1 is MDHEN and CDR2 is SYDVKM. DNA for the CDR3: TGTGCCAGCAGTTTGTCCGACAGGGGGCGACTTGGTGGCTACACCTTC. It yields the protein CASSLSDRGRLGGYTF.

This clonotype came up many times. The V gene is TRBV7-9, the J gene TRBJ1-4, with D possibly TRBD1 on 6 matching bases. The CDR3 covers 14 residues. Germline CDR1 reads SEHNR; CDR2 reads FQNEAQ (reference sequence). The V end was cut by 8 bases, the J end by 3 bases, with 13 bases between. CDR3 DNA sequence: TGTGCCAGCTCGAGGGGGGGTGCTAATGAAAAACTGTTTTTT. Its translation: CASSRGGANEKLFF.

This clonotype was seen a few times. The genes are TRBV27 and TRBJ1-5; possibly TRBD1 for D (6 bases). Per the germline V gene, CDR1 is MNHEY and CDR2 is SMNVEV (reference sequence). The CDR3 consists of 14 residues. Trimming stripped 5 bases from V and 9 bases from J, with 17 bases between. In nucleotides, the CDR3 is TGTGCCAGCAGTCCCCAGGGGCCTACGGGGCCCCAGCATTTT. Encoded protein: CASSPQGPTGPQHF.

This clonotype was seen more than once but under ten times. This chain links TRBV29-1 with TRBJ2-1; 12 bases map to TRBD2. The length of the CDR3 is 14 residues. CDR1 and CDR2 from the germline V gene are SQVTM and ANQGSEA. The J segment lost 4 bases and the V segment lost 7 bases, leaving 5 bases of the junction unmatched. CDR3 amino acids: CSGGLAGPYNEQFF. For the CDR3, the DNA is TGCAGCGGCGGACTAGCGGGGCCGTACAATGAGCAGTTCTTC.

This clonotype was observed many times. This chain uses TRBV7-9 with TRBJ2-1; D might be TRBD1 (6 bases). There are 15 residues in the CDR3. V lost 5 bases and J lost 8, with 19 bases in between. Germline loops: CDR1 SEHNR, CDR2 FQNEAQ (reference sequence). CDR3 loop: CASSATSRGWDEQFF. The CDR3 DNA follows: TGTGCCAGCAGCGCGACCTCAAGGGGGTGGGATGAGCAGTTCTTC.

This clonotype was seen at least ten times. The rearrangement uses TRBV24-1 and TRBJ2-7; D possibly uses TRBD1 or TRBD2 (5 bases each). V shed 5 bases and J shed 0 bases, with 22 bases lying between them. This CDR3 spans 18 amino acids. Germline values: CDR1 KGHDR, CDR2 SFDVKD. The CDR3 region has the DNA TGTGCCACCAGTGTTGGTGGAACCCGGGACGTTAACTCCTACGAGCAGTACTTC. It is translated as CATSVGGTRDVNSYEQYF.

This chain joins TRBV4-2 and TRBJ2-5; D may match TRBD1 or TRBD2 (5 bases each). The V gene's germline CDR1 is LGHNA and CDR2 YNFKEQ. CDR3 length: 14 amino acids. Trimming shortened V by 1 base and J by 5 bases, and 11 bases separated the two germline ends. In nucleotides, the CDR3 is TGTGCCAGCAGCCAAGGGGGGACGGGGGAGACCCAGTACTTC. Translated: CASSQGGTGETQYF.

The chain uses TRBV13 and TRBJ1-4; 10 bases are shared with TRBD1. The germline CDR1 and CDR2 sequences are PRHDT and FYEKMQ (reference sequence). The CDR3 sequence is 15 residues long. V was clipped by 4 bases and J by 10 bases; unmatched bases: 9. This chain's CDR3 is CASSSRDRGIVKLFF. The CDR3 DNA is TGTGCCAGCAGCTCCCGGGACAGGGGAATAGTAAAACTGTTTTTT.

V usage is TRBV5-1 and J usage is TRBJ2-2, with 7 bases matching TRBD1. The CDR3 runs 16 residues. V was pared by 0 bases and J by 6 bases, with 8 bases of the junction left unmatched. The germline V gene encodes CDR1 SGHRS and CDR2 YFSETQ. CDR3 sequence: CASSLGQGVRAGELFF. In nucleotides, the CDR3 is TGCGCCAGCAGCTTGGGGCAGGGGGTCCGAGCCGGGGAGCTGTTTTTT.

V usage is TRBV5-4 and J usage is TRBJ2-3; 8 positions match TRBD2. V was pared by 1 base and J by 4 bases, with 8 bases of the junction left unmatched. The CDR3 has 16 amino acids. Germline lookup yields CDR1 SGHNT and CDR2 YYREEE (reference sequence). The CDR3 DNA is TGTGCCAGCAGCTTGAAGCGGGAGACCGCCGCAGATACGCAGTATTTT. It codes for CASSLKRETAADTQYF.

This clonotype was seen many times. The rearrangement links TRBV28 to TRBJ2-7; possible D gene TRBD2, 6 bases. Germline V gene sequence: CDR1 MDHEN, CDR2 SYDVKM. Trimming cost V 4 bases and J 2 bases, with 18 bases left between them. CDR3 length equals 16 residues. CDR3 region: CASSSRPGERTYEQYF. The DNA of the CDR3 is TGTGCCAGCAGTTCCCGACCGGGAGAAAGGACCTACGAGCAGTACTTC.

This clonotype has a single count. The J gene is TRBJ2-1, the V gene TRBV2, with D unclear. V lost 4 bases to trimming and J lost 6 bases, with 7 bases between them. The CDR3 is 12 amino acids. CDR1 is SNHLY and CDR2 is FYNNEI in the germline V gene. DNA for the CDR3: TGTGCCAGCAGTGGAGAAACCAATGAGCAGTTCTTC. It specifies CASSGETNEQFF.

Of note for this clonotype: Just one base apart from a much larger clone, this may be a read error. This chain links TRBV2 with TRBJ1-5, with D tentatively TRBD1 (6 bases). Germline assignment: CDR1 SNHLY and CDR2 FYNNEI. The CDR3 loop spans 19 amino acids. The CDR3 region is CASSARGEGSGVSKQPQHF. In DNA, the CDR3 is TGTGCCAGCAGCGCTCGGGGCGAAGGGTCAGGGGTTAGCAAACAGCCCCAGCATTTT. The variable domain in full, with the rest retrieved from reference TRBV2 and TRBJ1-5, is EPEVTQTPSHQVTQMGQEVILRCVPISNHLYFYWYRQILGQKVEFLVSFYNNEISEKSEIFDDQFSVERPDGSNFTLKIRSTKLEDSAMYFCASSARGEGSGVSKQPQHFGDGTRLSIL.

This clonotype was observed a few times. The gene calls are TRBV5-5 and TRBJ1-2; D may be TRBD1 (5 bases). This CDR3 is 13 amino acids long. V lost 3 bases to trimming and J lost 8 bases, with 14 bases between them. The germline CDR1 and CDR2 sequences are SGHKS and YYEKEE (reference sequence). The CDR3 loop is CASSSTGGKGYTF. CDR3 in DNA: TGTGCCAGCAGCTCTACAGGAGGAAAAGGCTACACCTTC.